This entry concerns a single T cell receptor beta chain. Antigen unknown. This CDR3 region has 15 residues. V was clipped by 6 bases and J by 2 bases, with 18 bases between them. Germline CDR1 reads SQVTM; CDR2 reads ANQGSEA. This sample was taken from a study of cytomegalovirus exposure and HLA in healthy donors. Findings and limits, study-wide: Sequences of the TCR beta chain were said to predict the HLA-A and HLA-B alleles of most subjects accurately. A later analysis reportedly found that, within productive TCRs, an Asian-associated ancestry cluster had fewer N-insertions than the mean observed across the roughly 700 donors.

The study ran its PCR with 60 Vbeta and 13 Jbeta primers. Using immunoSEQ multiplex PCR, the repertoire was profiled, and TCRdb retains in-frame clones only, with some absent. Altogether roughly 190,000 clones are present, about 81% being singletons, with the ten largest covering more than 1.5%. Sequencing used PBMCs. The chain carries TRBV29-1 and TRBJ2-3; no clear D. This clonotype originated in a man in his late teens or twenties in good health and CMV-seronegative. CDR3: CSVSRGPGSTDTQYF. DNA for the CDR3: TGCAGCGTGAGCCGTGGGCCAGGATCCACAGATACGCAGTATTTT.